The 28 T cell receptor beta chains given below trace back to one sample, sequenced in a study of blood T cell repertoires in COVID-19. Only in-frame clones appear in the TCRdb table, and some are missing; sequencing was by immunoSEQ multiplex PCR. Of 95,000 to 150,000 clones in the sample, 88% are singletons; the top ten hold nearly 0.9%. Sample: peripheral blood. The receptors here all came from a woman aged 50 to 60 with active or convalescent COVID-19.

The sample holds a few counts of this clone. V is TRBV7-6 and J is TRBJ1-1, with no clear D. The CDR3 has 12 residues. Germline V gene data show CDR1 as SGHVS and CDR2 as FNYEAQ. Trimming took 3 bases from V and 4 from J, leaving 6 bases between them. As DNA, the CDR3 is TGTGCCAGCAGCTTCCCGGGCACTGAAGCTTTCTTT. Its translation is CASSFPGTEAFF. The full variable domain, completed using reference TRBV7-6 and TRBJ1-1, is GAGVSQSPRYKVTKRGQDVALRCDPISGHVSLYWYRQALGQGPEFLTYFNYEAQQDKSGLPNDRFSAERPEGSISTLTIQRTEQRDSAMYRCASSFPGTEAFFGQGTRLTVV.

V and J are TRBV3-1 (or the pseudogene TRBV3-2) and TRBJ2-3, with 9 positions matching TRBD2. Trimming at V came to 4 bases and at J to 6 bases, leaving 8 bases not matched to a gene. The germline CDR1 and CDR2 sequences are LGHDT and YNNKEL (reference sequence). CDR3 size: 15 residues. The CDR3 loop is CASSRASGNFDTQYF. The CDR3 region has the DNA TGTGCCAGCAGCCGGGCTAGCGGGAATTTTGATACGCAGTATTTT.

The genes are TRBV5-6 and TRBJ2-3; D remains unclear. This CDR3 contains 16 residues. CDR1 and CDR2 (germline): SGHDT, YYEEEE. Trimming shortened V by 2 bases and J by 0 bases, and 13 bases separated the two germline ends. Here the CDR3 reads CASSFLGESSTDTQYF. CDR3 nucleotide sequence: TGTGCCAGCAGCTTTTTGGGCGAGAGTAGCACAGATACGCAGTATTTT. The variable domain in full, with the rest retrieved from reference TRBV5-6 and TRBJ2-3, is DAGVTQSPTHLIKTRGQQVTLRCSPKSGHDTVSWYQQALGQGPQFIFQYYEEEERQRGNFPDRFSGHQFPNYSSELNVNALLLGDSALYLCASSFLGESSTDTQYFGPGTRLTVL.

This chain links TRBV21-1 with TRBJ1-6; TRBD1 is taken as the D call from the table, unchecked against the DNA. TRBV21-1 is given as a pseudogene. CDR3 size: 16 residues. The CDR3 loop reads CASSKVGTGGDSPLHF. For the CDR3, the DNA is TGTGCCAGCAGCAAAGTTGGGACAGGGGGTGATTCACCCCTCCACTTT.

V is TRBV12-3 or TRBV12-4 and J is TRBJ2-7; tentative D call: TRBD2 (6 bases). CDR3 size: 12 residues. Trimming took off 4 bases at V and 4 bases at J, with 8 bases between the two ends. CDR3 sequence (DNA): TGTGCCAGCAGTTATCTAGCGTACGAGCAGTACTTC. It specifies CASSYLAYEQYF.

This rearrangement joins TRBV3-1 (or the pseudogene TRBV3-2) to TRBJ2-1, with 7 bases matching TRBD2. The junction had 12 bases not matched to a gene; V was cut back by 4 bases and J by 0 bases. The V gene's germline CDR1 is LGHDT and CDR2 YNNKEL (reference sequence). The CDR3 has 18 amino acids. Here the CDR3 reads CASSLASWREYSYNEQFF. The CDR3 nucleotides are TGTGCCAGCAGCCTGGCCTCTTGGCGGGAGTACTCCTACAATGAGCAGTTCTTC.

Notes on this clone: Other DNA sequences in the same sample also yield this CDR3. The rearrangement joins TRBV9 to TRBJ1-1, with D possibly TRBD1 on 6 matching bases. Germline-derived CDR1 and CDR2 are SGDLS and YYNGEE. The CDR3 runs 14 residues. Trimming cost V 3 bases and J 0 bases, with 9 bases left between them. In nucleotides, the CDR3 is TGTGCCAGCAGCGGAGGACAGCTGAACACTGAAGCTTTCTTT. It encodes CASSGGQLNTEAFF.

The chain has TRBV6-1 and TRBJ2-1; 9 positions agree with TRBD2. The CDR3 extends over 15 amino acids. The ends lost 1 base at V and 4 bases at J; junction bases unmatched: 2. The V gene's germline CDR1 is MNHNS and CDR2 SASEGT. The chain's CDR3 is CASSEGLAGYNEQFF. CDR3 sequence (DNA): TGTGCCAGCAGTGAAGGGCTAGCGGGGTACAATGAGCAGTTCTTC.

V gene TRBV4-3 combines with J gene TRBJ1-2, with no clear D. Germline CDR1 LGHNA, CDR2 YSLEER. The ends were cut back, 1 base at V and 8 bases at J, with 11 bases in the middle. The CDR3 has 13 amino acids. The CDR3 loop reads CASSQVDAVGYTF. The CDR3 DNA is TGCGCCAGCAGCCAAGTCGATGCGGTGGGCTACACCTTC.

The chain combines TRBV6-5 with TRBJ2-7; TRBD1 is a possible D gene (6 bases). The CDR3 runs to 13 residues. The germline gives CDR1 MNHEY, CDR2 SVGAGI. Trimming shortened V by 6 bases and J by 1 base, and 10 bases separated the two germline ends. CDR3 in DNA: TGTGCCAGCAGGGCCGGGACATCCTACGAGCAGTACTTC. Translating it yields CASRAGTSYEQYF.

CDR3 sequence reads: CSVEDQLMLNGYTF. The CDR3, as DNA: TGCAGCGTTGAAGATCAACTCATGTTGAATGGCTACACCTTC. V is TRBV29-1 and J is TRBJ1-2; no definite D call. The V end lost 0 bases, the J end lost 6 bases, and 14 bases lay between the germline ends. The CDR3 runs to 14 residues. The germline CDR1 and CDR2 sequences are SQVTM and ANQGSEA. Together with reference TRBV29-1 and TRBJ1-2, the CDR3 gives the full variable domain: SAVISQKPSRDICQRGTSLTIQCQVDSQVTMMFWYRQQPGQSLTLIATANQGSEATYESGFVIDKFPISRPNLTFSTLTVSNMSPEDSSIYLCSVEDQLMLNGYTFGSGTRLTVV.

The chain joins TRBV6-5 to TRBJ2-1, with a possible D match to TRBD2 (6 bases). The V and J ends lost 5 bases and 5 bases respectively, with 10 bases between them. The CDR3 runs 13 residues. CDR1 is MNHEY and CDR2 is SVGAGI in the germline V gene. CDR3 loop: CASSRDFDNEQFF. The CDR3 region has the DNA TGTGCCAGCAGTCGGGACTTCGACAATGAGCAGTTCTTC.

V gene TRBV12-3 or TRBV12-4 combines with J gene TRBJ1-1; D is uncertain. The CDR3 runs 13 residues. Trimming left V 7 bases short and J 4 bases short, with 13 bases between. This CDR3 reads CASKEGAGTEAFF. The CDR3 DNA reads TGTGCCAGCAAAGAGGGAGCAGGCACTGAAGCTTTCTTT.

The CDR3 DNA sequence: TGCGCCAGCAGCTTGGGCCCCCAGGGTAAAGGCAGCTATGGCTACACCTTC. Residues: CASSLGPQGKGSYGYTF. The V call is TRBV5-1, the J call TRBJ1-2; the D gene is possibly TRBD1 (5 bases). Trimming shortened V by 0 bases and J by 4 bases, and 19 bases separated the two germline ends. CDR3 length: 17 amino acids. Germline values: CDR1 SGHRS, CDR2 YFSETQ.

The chain is built from TRBV6-6 and TRBJ2-5, with a possible D match to TRBD2 (6 bases). From germline, CDR1 is MNHNY and CDR2 SVGAGI (reference sequence). V was cut by 5 bases and J by 9 bases, with 19 bases left in between. The CDR3 length is 14 residues. The CDR3 bases are TGTGCCAGCAGTATCTCCGGGACTCTGTCGGCCCAGTACTTC. Protein product: CASSISGTLSAQYF.

The chain uses TRBV6-2 or TRBV6-3 and TRBJ2-7; D ambiguous. The V and J ends lost 3 bases and 1 base respectively, with 13 bases between them. The CDR3 runs to 15 residues. Germline CDR1 is MNHEY and CDR2 is SVGEGT. DNA for the CDR3: TGTGCCAGCAGTTATGACTTAACCAGATCCTACGAGCAGTACTTC. It translates to CASSYDLTRSYEQYF.

This clone was observed once. The chain combines TRBV28 with TRBJ1-4; 7 positions agree with TRBD1. The CDR3 is made up of 13 amino acids. Germline trimming cut 3 bases from V and 7 bases from J; bases unmatched to any gene: 2. Looked up from germline, CDR1 is MDHEN and CDR2 is SYDVKM. CDR3 sequence reads: CASSFQGVEKLFF. The DNA of the CDR3 is TGTGCCAGCAGTTTCCAGGGGGTTGAAAAACTGTTTTTT.

As to this clone: The junction departs from the called germline gene at one end, perhaps through a read error. The genes are TRBV7-7 and TRBJ2-3, with 7 nucleotides matching TRBD2. CDR1 SSHAT and CDR2 FNYEAQ come from the germline V gene (reference sequence). This CDR3 comprises 15 residues. The CDR3, as DNA: TGTGCTAGCAGCTTAGGGAGGGAGAGCACAGATACGCAGTATTTT. Its translation: CASSLGRESTDTQYF.

The V call is TRBV19, the J call TRBJ2-1; 14 bases are a match to TRBD2. Germline V lookup: CDR1 LNHDA, CDR2 SQIVND (reference sequence). The CDR3 extends over 13 amino acids. Germline trimming cut 9 bases from V and 13 bases from J; bases unmatched to any gene: 8. The CDR3 coding sequence is TGTGCCAGCGGGGGGACTAGCGGGAGTATTCAGTTCTTC. Its translation: CASGGTSGSIQFF. The full variable domain, rest sourced from reference TRBV19 and TRBJ2-1, is DGGITQSPKYLFRKEGQNVTLSCEQNLNHDAMYWYRQDPGQGLRLIYYSQIVNDFQKGDIAEGYSVSREKKESFPLTVTSAQKNPTAFYLCASGGTSGSIQFFGPGTRLTVL.

V and J are TRBV7-8 and TRBJ2-1; maybe TRBD2 (5 bases). The V gene's germline CDR1 is SGHVS and CDR2 FQNEAQ. V was cut by 5 bases and J by 10 bases, with 15 bases left in between. The CDR3 has 13 amino acids. Here the CDR3 reads CASSPATNGEQFF. CDR3 bases: TGTGCCAGCAGCCCAGCGACTAACGGGGAGCAGTTCTTC.

This chain connects TRBV15 to TRBJ1-1; 8 bases fit TRBD1. Looked up from germline, CDR1 is LNHNV and CDR2 is YYDKDF (reference sequence). This CDR3 has 12 amino acids. J was trimmed by 3 bases and V by 8 bases; bases with no gene match: 2. The CDR3 DNA reads TGTGCCACCGGACAGGGCTACACTGAAGCTTTCTTT. It yields the protein CATGQGYTEAFF.

The V call is TRBV28, the J call TRBJ1-3, with TRBD1 matching 7 bases. This CDR3 has 16 residues. With 6 bases clipped from V and 0 bases from J, the junction kept 8 bases outside the gene matches. The V gene's germline CDR1 is MDHEN and CDR2 SYDVKM. The CDR3 region has the DNA TGTGCCAGCAGCTCAGGGGGGAGCCGCTCTGGAAACACCATATATTTT. Translation: CASSSGGSRSGNTIYF. Drawing the rest from reference TRBV28 and TRBJ1-3, the complete variable domain is DVKVTQSSRYLVKRTGEKVFLECVQDMDHENMFWYRQDPGLGLRLIYFSYDVKMKEKGDIPEGYSVSREKKERFSLILESASTNQTSMYLCASSSGGSRSGNTIYFGEGSWLTVV.

This clone was counted only a few times. J is TRBJ2-2 and V is TRBV5-1; 11 bases are shared with TRBD2. Germline lookup yields CDR1 SGHRS and CDR2 YFSETQ. The CDR3 contains 15 residues. The junction had 2 bases not matched to a gene; V was cut back by 4 bases and J by 3 bases. CDR3 nucleotide sequence: TGCGCCAGCAGCGCGACTAGCGGGGACACCGGGGAGCTGTTTTTT. It specifies CASSATSGDTGELFF. The whole variable domain, filled in from reference TRBV5-1 and TRBJ2-2, reads KAGVTQTPRYLIKTRGQQVTLSCSPISGHRSVSWYQQTPGQGLQFLFEYFSETQRNKGNFPGRFSGRQFSNSRSEMNVSTLELGDSALYLCASSATSGDTGELFFGEGSRLTVL.

The V and J genes are TRBV21-1 and TRBJ2-1; the table assigns TRBD2, which was not confirmed against the DNA. TRBV21-1 represents a pseudogene. The CDR3 covers 16 residues. The CDR3 loop reads CASSKLTDSVYNEQFF. The CDR3 region has the DNA TGTGCCAGCAGCAAGCTGACTGATTCCGTTTACAATGAGCAGTTCTTC.

The chain uses TRBV19 and TRBJ2-7; 9 nucleotides agree with TRBD1. CDR1 is LNHDA, CDR2 SQIVND, per germline (reference sequence). Trimming at V came to 4 bases and at J to 4 bases, leaving 8 bases not matched to a gene. The CDR3 loop spans 15 amino acids. Written as DNA, the CDR3 is TGTGCCAGTAGTACCACCGGGACAGGGAGGTACGAGCAGTACTTC. The encoded protein is CASSTTGTGRYEQYF. Filled out from reference TRBV19 and TRBJ2-7, the complete variable domain reads DGGITQSPKYLFRKEGQNVTLSCEQNLNHDAMYWYRQDPGQGLRLIYYSQIVNDFQKGDIAEGYSVSREKKESFPLTVTSAQKNPTAFYLCASSTTGTGRYEQYFGPGTRLTVT.

The rearrangement uses TRBV28 and TRBJ1-3; 7 bases match TRBD1. Germline assignment: CDR1 MDHEN and CDR2 SYDVKM. The CDR3 is 15 amino acids. The V and J ends lost 6 bases and 2 bases, in that order; junction bases with no gene match: 7. This CDR3 is CASSPDRATGNTIYF. In DNA form, the CDR3 reads TGTGCCAGCAGCCCAGACAGGGCCACTGGAAACACCATATATTTT. Looking up the rest from reference TRBV28 and TRBJ1-3 gives the full variable domain: DVKVTQSSRYLVKRTGEKVFLECVQDMDHENMFWYRQDPGLGLRLIYFSYDVKMKEKGDIPEGYSVSREKKERFSLILESASTNQTSMYLCASSPDRATGNTIYFGEGSWLTVV.

The chain has TRBV18 and TRBJ1-4, with no clear D. The CDR3 contains 15 residues. V was trimmed by 2 bases and J by 2 bases, leaving 9 bases between them. The germline V gene has CDR1 KGHSH and CDR2 LQKENI. The DNA for the CDR3 is TGTGCCAGCTCACCATGGGCAGTCACTAATGAAAAACTGTTTTTT. Protein product: CASSPWAVTNEKLFF.

V is TRBV29-1 and J is TRBJ1-2, with 9 bases identical to TRBD1. Germline loops: CDR1 SQVTM, CDR2 ANQGSEA. The CDR3 has 16 amino acids. The V segment lost 3 bases and the J segment 1 base; nucleotides outside the gene matches: 9. CDR3 DNA sequence: TGCAGCGTTGAGGGACAGGGTTTCGGGATTAACTATGGCTACACCTTC. Amino acids: CSVEGQGFGINYGYTF.